This T cell receptor beta chain is from a study of cytomegalovirus exposure and HLA in healthy donors. Study context: HLA-typed donors contributed some 85 million unique TCRs, which were held in an early data release.

13 Jbeta primers and 60 Vbeta primers were used for the PCR. The table came from immunoSEQ multiplex PCR; TCRdb's copy has only in-frame clones and leaves some out. Of some 120,000 clones listed, around 61% are singletons. Donors showed nominal health when sampled, although they likely had unrecorded immune exposures. With respect to this clone: As yet, its antigen is unknown.

This CDR3 contains 17 residues. Germline CDR1 and CDR2: SGHAT and FQDESV (reference sequence). Trimming cost V 5 bases and J 2 bases; bases outside gene matches: 12. Broader study findings: In an earlier analysis, productive rearrangement rates for most beta V segments clustered near 87% or 30%. In a later analysis, approximately 15,000 TCR beta sequences were associated with HLA alleles at 0.05 false discovery rate.

The V call is TRBV11-1, the J call TRBJ2-1; 7 bases are a match to TRBD2. The source is a woman aged 25 to 45 in good health and CMV-seronegative. The specimen sequenced was PBMCs. The CDR3 region is CASSPGSLGTTYNEQFF. The CDR3 nucleotides are TGTGCCAGCAGCCCCGGGAGTCTGGGGACTACCTACAATGAGCAGTTCTTC.